Listed here are 10 T cell receptor beta chains from one sample, sequenced in a study of blood T cell repertoires in COVID-19. Profiled with immunoSEQ multiplex PCR; TCRdb holds only in-frame clones, not every one. The profile shows about 150,000 clones, about four fifths of them singletons. The sequencing input was peripheral blood. These receptors all come from a woman of 80 years or more with acute or convalescent COVID-19.

CDR3 sequence reads: CATSFRTGRNQPQHF. The CDR3 region has the DNA TGTGCCACCAGCTTCCGGACAGGGCGCAATCAGCCCCAGCATTTT. The V and J genes are TRBV15 and TRBJ1-5, with 8 bases that match TRBD1. Trimming cost V 5 bases and J 2 bases; bases outside gene matches: 5. Germline CDR1 LNHNV, CDR2 YYDKDF (reference sequence). The CDR3 contains 15 residues.

The V gene is TRBV7-9, the J gene TRBJ2-5, with TRBD1 matching over 8 bases. The trim removed 5 bases at V and 7 bases at J, leaving 6 bases unmatched. The CDR3 extends over 13 amino acids. Germline V gene sequence: CDR1 SEHNR, CDR2 FQNEAQ (reference sequence). The CDR3 bases are TGTGCCAGCAGCCAGACAGGGGTTGGGACCCAGTACTTC. It codes for CASSQTGVGTQYF.

The chain recombines TRBV28 with TRBJ2-7; the match to TRBD1 covers 8 bases. J was trimmed by 4 bases and V by 3 bases; bases with no gene match: 5. The CDR3 consists of 14 residues. In germline, CDR1 is MDHEN, CDR2 SYDVKM. Written as DNA, the CDR3 is TGTGCCAGCAGTTTGAGCCAGGGGGCTTACGAGCAGTACTTC. This codes for CASSLSQGAYEQYF.

This chain joins TRBV5-1 and TRBJ1-4; D remains ambiguous. V lost 2 bases and J lost 2, with 13 bases in between. The CDR3 runs 16 residues. From germline, CDR1 is SGHRS and CDR2 YFSETQ. CDR3 sequence (DNA): TGCGCCAGCAGCTTAAATGCCGTCGCGACTAATGAAAAACTGTTTTTT. Amino acids: CASSLNAVATNEKLFF. Based on the CDR3 plus reference TRBV5-1 and TRBJ1-4, the full variable domain is KAGVTQTPRYLIKTRGQQVTLSCSPISGHRSVSWYQQTPGQGLQFLFEYFSETQRNKGNFPGRFSGRQFSNSRSEMNVSTLELGDSALYLCASSLNAVATNEKLFFGSGTQLSVL.

As DNA, the CDR3 is TGTGCCAGCTCACCACCGAACAACTACGAGCAGTACTTC. Translation: CASSPPNNYEQYF. This rearrangement joins TRBV18 to TRBJ2-7; no firm D call. The CDR3 is 13 residues long. CDR1 is KGHSH and CDR2 is LQKENI in the germline V gene. V dropped 0 bases and J dropped 3 bases, with 6 bases sitting between them.

The chain combines TRBV6-5 with TRBJ1-1; D is unclear. V was pared by 7 bases and J by 5 bases, with 14 bases between. Germline assignment: CDR1 MNHEY and CDR2 SVGAGI. There are 13 residues in the CDR3. The CDR3, as DNA: TGTGCCAGCACTAGGGAGGGAAAAACTGAAGCTTTCTTT. Translating it yields CASTREGKTEAFF.

The chain joins TRBV7-9 to TRBJ1-6, with D unresolved. Germline lookup yields CDR1 SEHNR and CDR2 FQNEAQ (reference sequence). The length of the CDR3 is 14 residues. Trimming removed 5 bases at V and 9 bases at J, with 14 bases between. The chain's CDR3 is CASSPNPTTSPLHF. CDR3 in DNA: TGTGCCAGCAGCCCAAACCCGACAACTTCACCCCTCCACTTT.

The V call is TRBV28, the J call TRBJ1-1, with 8 bases lining up with TRBD1. The germline gives CDR1 MDHEN, CDR2 SYDVKM. The CDR3 totals 15 residues. Trimming removed 1 base from V and 5 bases from J; junction bases left unmatched: 6. This chain's CDR3 is CASSLFQGARTEAFF. The CDR3 coding sequence is TGTGCCAGCAGTTTATTTCAGGGGGCGAGGACTGAAGCTTTCTTT.

This CDR3 is CATRGGGDYNEQFF. CDR3 bases: TGTGCCACGCGGGGCGGGGGGGACTACAATGAGCAGTTCTTC. The genes are TRBV4-2 and TRBJ2-1, with 9 bases matching TRBD2. This CDR3 spans 14 amino acids. V gave up 10 bases and J gave up 3 bases; unmatched junction bases: 7. Germline CDR1 reads LGHNA; CDR2 reads YNFKEQ.

Only one count was recorded for this clone. CDR3 protein: CASSQGSGKTEAFF. The CDR3 DNA is TGTGCCAGCAGCCAAGGGTCCGGGAAGACTGAAGCTTTCTTT. The V and J genes are TRBV4-2 and TRBJ1-1; D unclear. Germline V CDR1 and CDR2: LGHNA, YNFKEQ. The V end was cut by 1 base, the J end by 5 bases, with 11 bases between. The CDR3 extends over 14 amino acids.